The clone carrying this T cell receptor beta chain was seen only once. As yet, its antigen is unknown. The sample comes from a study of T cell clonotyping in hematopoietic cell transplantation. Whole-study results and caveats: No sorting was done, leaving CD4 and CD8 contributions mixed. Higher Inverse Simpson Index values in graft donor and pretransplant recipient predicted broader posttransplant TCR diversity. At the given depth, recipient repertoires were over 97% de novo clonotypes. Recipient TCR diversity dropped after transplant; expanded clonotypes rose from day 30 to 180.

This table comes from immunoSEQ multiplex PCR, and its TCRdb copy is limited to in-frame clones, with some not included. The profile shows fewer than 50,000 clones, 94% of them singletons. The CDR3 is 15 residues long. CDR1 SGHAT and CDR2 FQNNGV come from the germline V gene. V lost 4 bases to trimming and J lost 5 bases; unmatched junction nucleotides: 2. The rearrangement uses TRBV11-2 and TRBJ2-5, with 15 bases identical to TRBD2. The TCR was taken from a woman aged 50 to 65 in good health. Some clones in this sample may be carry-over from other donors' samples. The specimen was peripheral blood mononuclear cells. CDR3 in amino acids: CASSSGLAGGETQYF. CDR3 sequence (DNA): TGTGCCAGCAGCTCAGGACTAGCGGGGGGGGAGACCCAGTACTTC.